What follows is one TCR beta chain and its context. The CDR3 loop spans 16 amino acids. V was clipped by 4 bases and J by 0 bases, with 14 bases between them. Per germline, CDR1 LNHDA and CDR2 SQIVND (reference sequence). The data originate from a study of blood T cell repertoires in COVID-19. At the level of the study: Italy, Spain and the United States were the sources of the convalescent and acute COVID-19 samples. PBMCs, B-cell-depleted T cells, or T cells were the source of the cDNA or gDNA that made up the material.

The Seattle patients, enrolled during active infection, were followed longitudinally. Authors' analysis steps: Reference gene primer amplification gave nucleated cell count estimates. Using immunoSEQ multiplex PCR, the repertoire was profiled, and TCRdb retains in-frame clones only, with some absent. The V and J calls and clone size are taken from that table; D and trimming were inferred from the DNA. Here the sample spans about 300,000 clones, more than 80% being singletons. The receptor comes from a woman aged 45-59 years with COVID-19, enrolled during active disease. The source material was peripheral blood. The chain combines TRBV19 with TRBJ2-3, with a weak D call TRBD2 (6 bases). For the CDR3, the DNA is TGTGCCAGTAGTACCCTGCCGGGGGAAAGCACAGATACGCAGTATTTT. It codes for CASSTLPGESTDTQYF.